This entry concerns a single TCR beta chain. This receptor's antigen is unknown. It has no much larger one-base neighbor in the sample; base qualities were not kept. The library came from the immunoSEQ multiplex PCR assay. The multiplex PCR relied on a mix of 60 forward primers for TCR Vbeta segments and 13 reverse primers for TCR Jbeta segments. A multiplex PCR assay on genomic DNA amplified the CDR3 region of rearranged TCR beta genes. Amplified TCR beta libraries were sequenced as 87-base-pair reads on the Illumina HiSeq System. The study's own analysis went as follows. In a later analysis, 80 million or so unique TCR beta chains were counted across the approximately 670 repertoires, and approximately 9.9 million of these chains were shared by at least two donors. Raw reads were error-corrected and collapsed into unique sequences with a nearest-neighbor algorithm that merged closely related sequences to remove PCR and sequencing errors. CDR3 sequences were aligned to IMGT reference sequences to assign V, D and J gene segments. For a sequence to be retained, at least a six-nucleotide match to both a V gene segment and a J gene segment was required. A rearrangement counted as productive if the CDR3 had no stop codons and remained in frame with V and J, and every other rearrangement counted as non-productive. CDR3 was defined according to IMGT convention as the region running from the second conserved V-encoded cysteine to the conserved J-encoded phenylalanine. In an earlier analysis of around 640 of the donors, sequences lacking an unambiguous match to a single V gene segment were excluded. An earlier analysis of around 600 of the donors classified V segments as functional when productive rearrangements were above 56.7% and as segregating when the standard deviation between donors was above 5%. A statistical classification framework was built to diagnose cytomegalovirus status from the catalog of TCR beta chain sequences. A later analysis assigned V and J genes by comparing TCR nucleotide sequences with IMGT/GENE-DB human TR gene sequences. Using the TCRdist pipeline, a later analysis assigned CDR3 sequences along with most-parsimonious VDJ recombination scenarios. In a later analysis, every TCR beta chain was defined by the combination of its CDR3 amino acid sequence and its V-gene family, and reads without a unique V-gene family were dropped. To address suspected cross-contamination and a sequencing artifact, a later analysis removed 550 to 750 highly shared, low-generation-probability nucleotide sequences. In a later analysis, a clonal expansion index was calculated for each public chain from normalized within-repertoire ranks of inferred template counts. A later analysis computed generation probabilities with a VDJ recombination model fitted to out-of-frame rearrangements, and checked the results against IGoR. In a later analysis, TCR-TCR, TCR-HLA and TCR-CMV co-occurrence was scored with hypergeometric tests, and a repertoire-size bias correction was applied to TCR pairs. To estimate false discovery rates, a later analysis permuted the HLA or CMV assignments 20 times. In a later analysis, co-occurring TCRs were grouped using DBSCAN, with TCRdist sequence similarity added in when clustering inside HLA-allele-positive subsets. Repertoires with fewer than 30,000 or more than 120,000 public chains, plus five repertoires with anomalous nucleotide sharing, were excluded from co-occurrence clustering. Sourced from immuneACCESS, this table was stored by TCRdb with only in-frame sequences that have V and J called. A share of the clones is absent; for the studies checked, an unresolved V gene accounts for under half, and the remainder has no known explanation. Clonal size and the V and J genes are those of that table, whereas D and trimming came from the DNA. The table for this sample lists roughly 190,000 clones; about four fifths of them were counted only once. 0.9% to 1.2% of the sample lies in the top ten.

The cohort comprised more than 550 healthy bone marrow donors. All cohort members were sampled while nominally healthy, although unrecorded immune exposures were likely present. The donor tested CMV seronegative, placing the donor among the roughly 400 seronegative members of the cohort. A peripheral blood sample was collected from each donor, and TCR beta sequencing was performed on peripheral blood mononuclear cells. Genomic DNA extraction from the blood cell samples was performed with the Qiagen DNeasy Blood Extraction Kit. The record originates from a study of cytomegalovirus exposure and HLA in healthy donors (dated 2017 in TCRdb). About the full investigation: According to an earlier analysis of several hundred of the donors, some 180 million T cells yielded roughly 110 million unique TCR beta sequences and approximately 300 Gb of sequence data. An earlier analysis of 500 to 750 of the donors applied high-throughput TCR beta sequencing to assess whether each TCR beta V gene segment acted as functional or pseudogenic. In addition to the first cohort of 666 subjects, a separate validation cohort of 120 different subjects was used. HLA typing covered class I and class II loci at four-digit resolution. The study was designed to test whether signatures of past pathogen exposure could be identified by cataloging public T cell receptors. Approximately 330 gigabases of sequencing data and around 90 million unique TCR sequences made up an early release that covered approximately 700 HLA-typed donors. Five DR-DQ haplotypes were handled as single units for association and clustering because linkage in the cohort was strong. A later genetic analysis took genome-wide SNP genotypes for about three fifths of the roughly 700 donors and used that subset as a discovery cohort. Using immunosequencing, the study profiled T cell repertoires from 666 subjects and related those repertoires to cytomegalovirus serostatus. The number of donors typed differed by locus, with roughly 620-630 for A, B, C, DRB1 and DQB1, roughly 520 for DQA1, approximately 570 for DPA1, and around 450 for DPB1. Donor age, sex, ethnicity and CMV serostatus were collected together with the repertoire data. To predict cytomegalovirus infection status, the study combined high-throughput TCR immunosequencing, statistical association of individual TCRs with disease status, and machine learning. Among some 410 genotyped donors of the cohort, an average of approximately 240,000 unique TCR beta nucleotide sequences were sequenced per donor, about a sixth of them non-productive. The later analysis used no new phenotypic data to find candidate immune exposures, relying instead on TCR beta sequences and their occurrence across donors. To study patterns of TCR occurrence, a later analysis re-analyzed previously published TCR beta repertoires from around 660 donors and added high-resolution HLA genotyping. Every repertoire in the discovery cohort had been generated on one and the same sequencing platform. Among the roughly 400 genotyped donors, around 81% belonged to the genetic ancestry cluster associated with self-reported Caucasian donors. Summary of the overall study and its limitations: Several of the top co-occurrence clusters appeared to be linked to parvovirus B19, influenza, CMV and Epstein-Barr virus, according to a later analysis. Because HLA typing was unavailable for some donors at each locus, only the typed subset was used in association tests. A further reported finding was that TCR beta sequences accurately predicted the HLA-A and HLA-B alleles for most subjects in the first cohort. The authors suggested that the approach could potentially be generalized to other disease states and immunological phenotypes. While some public TCRs were present in many individuals, most TCR sequences turned up only very rarely across donors. Compared with equally common non-associated chains, HLA-associated TCR beta chains in a later analysis were more clonally expanded and had lower generation probabilities. The study listed 150 to 200 TCR beta chains as associated with cytomegalovirus. In a later genetic analysis, a missense DCLRE1C variant was associated with V-gene and J-gene trimming of TCR beta chains, and the association was replicated in an independent cohort. A group of highly shared sequence variants was considered likely to be a technical artifact of the sequencing pipeline. Presence/absence analyses assumed roughly uniform sequencing depth across donors, an assumption that may not hold. In an earlier analysis of under 600 of the donors, most TCR beta V segments were observed in productive rearrangements about 87% or about 30% of the time, broadly matching IMGT annotations. Linkage disequilibrium might explain the correlated functional status among segregating V segments, but an unknown experimental factor could not be excluded. According to a later genetic analysis, donors in an Asian-associated ancestry cluster had fewer N-insertions in productive TCRs than the approximately 670-donor mean. When HLA alleles, especially DR and DQ, strongly co-occurred, attributing TCR associations to individual alleles was difficult. In both the original and validation cohorts, the classifier was reported to diagnose cytomegalovirus status with high specificity and sensitivity. Because counts were too low, approximately 18 rarely observed V segments, including chromosome 9 orphons, were excluded from the earlier analysis of several hundred of the donors. This cohort had only TCR beta chains sequenced, and the lack of alpha or paired-chain data limited which features could be detected. Specific HLA alleles were associated with more than 15,000 TCR beta sequences at a false discovery rate of 0.05 in a later analysis. CMV serostatus was the only immune exposure information available for the cohort. The 87-base-pair reads could not distinguish some IMGT-functional V segments, including TRBV6-2 and TRBV6-3, so those segments were excluded. A later analysis found that most CMV-associated TCR beta chains appeared HLA-restricted, with HLA associations seemingly driven largely by CMV exposure. In a later analysis, the rate of TCR association differed among HLA loci, with DRB1 alleles having the most associated TCRs and HLA-C alleles having the fewest. A few of the identified cytomegalovirus-associated TCR beta chains were confirmed in vitro to be specific for cytomegalovirus antigens.

From its cysteine to its phenylalanine, the CDR3 spans 15 amino acids. CDR3 DNA is the only sequence kept; it has 45 bases, read in frame from the first base. The germline V gene encodes CDR1 MGHRA and CDR2 YSYEKL. Trimming costs V 1 base and J 1 base, and their ends lie 8 bases apart. The sequenced sample was PBMCs. This TCR was sampled from a woman in her 40s in good health and CMV-seronegative. The chain is encoded by TRBV4-1 joined to TRBJ1-5; TRBD1 is a weak D gene call, 6 bases matching. The DNA reads as follows: TGCGCCAGCAGCCAAGGCGGACAGAGCAATCAGCCCCAGCATTTT. This sequence encodes CASSQGGQSNQPQHF.